These T cell receptor beta chains were read from a single sample in a study of T cell repertoires in cytomegalovirus infection. For these TCRs, the target antigens are not known. MiXCR, run by TCRdb on the reads, gives a single entry per CDR3 protein. The sample includes about 570,000 distinct CDR3 sequences, roughly 43% of them seen just once. Sequenced material: cultured PBMCs, taken from culture after CMV antigen stimulation. These receptors originate from a human donor in good health (CMV status not recorded). Some clones in this sample may be carry-over from other donors' samples. Both conserved end residues are part of each CDR3. A D gene is named only where the DNA matches it firmly. Clone sizes are given selectively: once, few, many, or a class where the clone is expanded.

clone_size j_call d_call v_call cdr3_aa cdr3_nt
- TRBJ1-6 TRBD1 TRBV6-5 CASTQRASDRVDSPLHF TGTGCCAGCACCCAAAGGGCCTCGGACAGGGTCGATTCACCCCTCCACTTT
few TRBJ1-5 - TRBV7-2 CASSLGARNQPQHF TGTGCCAGCAGCTTGGGAGCCCGTAATCAGCCCCAGCATTTT
- TRBJ2-2 TRBD2 TRBV4-1 CASRLAGAGELFF TGCGCCAGCAGGCTAGCGGGCGCCGGGGAGCTGTTTTTT
few TRBJ2-5 - TRBV11-3 CASSYRRGEQETQYF TGTGCCAGCAGCTACCGGCGGGGCGAACAAGAGACCCAGTACTTC
few TRBJ2-1 - TRBV7-8 CASSLGSRLQFF TGTGCCAGCAGCTTAGGAAGTCGTCTGCAGTTCTTC
- TRBJ2-1 - TRBV20-1 CSVAMGGGFNEQFF TGCAGTGTCGCCATGGGGGGAGGCTTCAATGAGCAGTTCTTC
- TRBJ1-1 - TRBV7-2 CASSLESGGGTEAFF TGTGCCAGCAGCTTAGAGTCAGGAGGGGGCACTGAAGCTTTCTTT
few TRBJ2-1 - TRBV9 CASSPDPGAGSSYNEQFF TGTGCCAGCAGCCCAGACCCAGGAGCCGGAAGCTCCTACAATGAGCAGTTCTTC
few TRBJ2-3 TRBD1 TRBV11-2 CASSLGGGRGTDTQYF TGTGCCAGCAGCTTAGGAGGGGGCCGTGGCACAGATACGCAGTATTTT
- TRBJ1-2 TRBD1 TRBV7-2 CASSSRTGVNYGYTF TGTGCCAGCAGCTCGCGGACAGGGGTAAACTATGGCTACACCTTC
- TRBJ2-1 TRBD2 TRBV20-1 CSARASASGRLNEQFF TGCAGTGCTAGGGCTTCGGCTAGCGGGAGACTGAATGAGCAGTTCTTC